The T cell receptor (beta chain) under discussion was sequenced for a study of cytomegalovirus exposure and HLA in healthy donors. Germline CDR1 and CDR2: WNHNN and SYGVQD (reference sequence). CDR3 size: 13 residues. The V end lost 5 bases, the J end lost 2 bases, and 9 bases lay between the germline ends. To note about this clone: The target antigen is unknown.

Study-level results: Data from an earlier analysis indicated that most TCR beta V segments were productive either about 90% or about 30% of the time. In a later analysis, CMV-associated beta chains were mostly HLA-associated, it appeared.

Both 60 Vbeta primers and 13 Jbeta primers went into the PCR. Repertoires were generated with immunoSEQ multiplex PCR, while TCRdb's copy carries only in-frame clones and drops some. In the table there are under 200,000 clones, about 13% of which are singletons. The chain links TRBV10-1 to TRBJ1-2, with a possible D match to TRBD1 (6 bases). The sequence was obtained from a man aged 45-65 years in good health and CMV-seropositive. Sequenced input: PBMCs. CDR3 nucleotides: TGCGCCAGCAGTCCCGGACAGAACTATGGCTACACCTTC. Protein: CASSPGQNYGYTF.